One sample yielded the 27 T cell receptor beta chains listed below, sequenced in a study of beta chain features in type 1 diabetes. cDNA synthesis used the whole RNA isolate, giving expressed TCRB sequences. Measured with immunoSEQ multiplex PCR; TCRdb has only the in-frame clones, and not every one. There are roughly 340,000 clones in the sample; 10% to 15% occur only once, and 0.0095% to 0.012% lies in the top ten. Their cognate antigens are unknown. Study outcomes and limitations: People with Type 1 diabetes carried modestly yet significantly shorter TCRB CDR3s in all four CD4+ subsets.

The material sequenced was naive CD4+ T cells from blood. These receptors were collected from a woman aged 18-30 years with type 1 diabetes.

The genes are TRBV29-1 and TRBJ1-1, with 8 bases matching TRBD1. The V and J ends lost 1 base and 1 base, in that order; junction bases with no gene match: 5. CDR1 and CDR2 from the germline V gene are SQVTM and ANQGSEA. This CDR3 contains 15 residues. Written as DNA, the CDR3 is TGCAGCGTTGAAGCCTACAGGGGGGCGAACACTGAAGCTTTCTTT. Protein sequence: CSVEAYRGANTEAFF.

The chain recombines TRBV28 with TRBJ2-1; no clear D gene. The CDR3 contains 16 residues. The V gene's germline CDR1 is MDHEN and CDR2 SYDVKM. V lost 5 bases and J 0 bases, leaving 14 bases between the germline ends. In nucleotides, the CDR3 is TGTGCCAGCAGTCCCTATCGAGCGAGCTCCTACAATGAGCAGTTCTTC. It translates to CASSPYRASSYNEQFF.

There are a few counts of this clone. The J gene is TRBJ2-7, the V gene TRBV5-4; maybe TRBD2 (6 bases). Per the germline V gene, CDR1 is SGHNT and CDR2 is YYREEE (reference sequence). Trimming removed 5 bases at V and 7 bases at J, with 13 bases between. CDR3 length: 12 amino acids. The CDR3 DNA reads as TGTGCCAGCAGTGAGGAGGGATATGAGCAGTACTTC. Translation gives CASSEEGYEQYF.

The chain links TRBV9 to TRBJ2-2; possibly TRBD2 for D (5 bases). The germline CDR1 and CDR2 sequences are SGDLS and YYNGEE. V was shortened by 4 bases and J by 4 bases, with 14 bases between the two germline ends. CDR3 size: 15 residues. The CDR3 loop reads CASSPEGSSTGELFF. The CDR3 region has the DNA TGTGCCAGCAGCCCAGAGGGCTCAAGCACCGGGGAGCTGTTTTTT.

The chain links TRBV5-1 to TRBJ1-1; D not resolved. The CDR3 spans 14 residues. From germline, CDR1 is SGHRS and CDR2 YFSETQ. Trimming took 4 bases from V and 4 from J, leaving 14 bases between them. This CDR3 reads CASSGGLEFTEAFF. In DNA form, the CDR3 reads TGCGCCAGCAGCGGAGGACTGGAGTTCACTGAAGCTTTCTTT.

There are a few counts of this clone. In DNA, the CDR3 is TGTGCCAGCAGGCCCGGGACAGGGCCCTCCAATGAGCAGTTCTTC. Translated: CASRPGTGPSNEQFF. V and J are TRBV13 and TRBJ2-1, with 9 bases lining up with TRBD1. After removal of 6 bases from V and 6 bases from J, the junction contained 9 bases not matched to a gene. The V gene's germline CDR1 is PRHDT and CDR2 FYEKMQ (reference sequence). The CDR3 extends over 15 amino acids.

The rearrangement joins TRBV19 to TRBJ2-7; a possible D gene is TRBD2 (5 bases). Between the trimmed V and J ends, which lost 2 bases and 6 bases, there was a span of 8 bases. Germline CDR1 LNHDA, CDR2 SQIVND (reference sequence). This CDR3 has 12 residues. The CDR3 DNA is TGTGCCAGTAGTATACCCCGGGGCGAGCAGTACTTC. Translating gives CASSIPRGEQYF. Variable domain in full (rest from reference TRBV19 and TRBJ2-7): DGGITQSPKYLFRKEGQNVTLSCEQNLNHDAMYWYRQDPGQGLRLIYYSQIVNDFQKGDIAEGYSVSREKKESFPLTVTSAQKNPTAFYLCASSIPRGEQYFGPGTRLTVT.

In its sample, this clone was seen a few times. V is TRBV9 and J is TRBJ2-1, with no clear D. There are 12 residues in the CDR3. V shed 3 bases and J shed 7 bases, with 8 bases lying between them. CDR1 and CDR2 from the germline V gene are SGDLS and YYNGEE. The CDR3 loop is CASSAIENEQFF. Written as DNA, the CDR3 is TGTGCCAGCAGCGCCATAGAAAATGAGCAGTTCTTC.

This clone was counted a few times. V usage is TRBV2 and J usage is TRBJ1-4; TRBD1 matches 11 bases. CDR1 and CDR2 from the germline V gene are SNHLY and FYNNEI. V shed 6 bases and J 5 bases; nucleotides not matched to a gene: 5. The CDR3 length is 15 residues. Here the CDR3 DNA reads TGTGCCAGCAGACGGGGACAGGGGGTGAATGAAAAACTGTTTTTT. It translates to CASRRGQGVNEKLFF.

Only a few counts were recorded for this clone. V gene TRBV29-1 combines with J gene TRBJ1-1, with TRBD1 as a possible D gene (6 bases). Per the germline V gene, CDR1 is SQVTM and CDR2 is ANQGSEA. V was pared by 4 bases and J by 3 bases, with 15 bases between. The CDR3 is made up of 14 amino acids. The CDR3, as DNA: TGCAGCGTTGTGAACAGGGTGGCGGACACTGAAGCTTTCTTT. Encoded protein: CSVVNRVADTEAFF.

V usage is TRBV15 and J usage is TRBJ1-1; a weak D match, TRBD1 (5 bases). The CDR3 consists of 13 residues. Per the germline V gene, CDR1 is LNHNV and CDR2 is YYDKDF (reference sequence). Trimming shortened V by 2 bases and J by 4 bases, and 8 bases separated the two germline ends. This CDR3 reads CATSRPDSTEAFF. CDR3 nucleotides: TGTGCCACCAGCAGACCCGACAGCACTGAAGCTTTCTTT.

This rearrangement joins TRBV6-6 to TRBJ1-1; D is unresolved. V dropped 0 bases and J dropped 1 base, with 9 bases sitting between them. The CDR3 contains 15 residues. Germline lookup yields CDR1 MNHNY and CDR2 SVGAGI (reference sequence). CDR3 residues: CASSYSEGRNTEAFF. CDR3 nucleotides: TGTGCCAGCAGTTACTCCGAGGGCAGGAACACTGAAGCTTTCTTT.

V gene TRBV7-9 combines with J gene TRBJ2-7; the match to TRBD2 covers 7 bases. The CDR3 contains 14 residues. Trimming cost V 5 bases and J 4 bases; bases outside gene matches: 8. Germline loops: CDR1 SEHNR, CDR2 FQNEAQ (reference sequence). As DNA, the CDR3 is TGTGCCAGCAGCAAATCGGCGGGAGCGTACGAGCAGTACTTC. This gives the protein CASSKSAGAYEQYF.

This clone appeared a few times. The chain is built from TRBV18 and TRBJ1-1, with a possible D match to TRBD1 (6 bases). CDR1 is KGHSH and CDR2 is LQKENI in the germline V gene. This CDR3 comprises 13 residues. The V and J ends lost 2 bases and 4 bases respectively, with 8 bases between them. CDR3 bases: TGTGCCAGCTCACCATCAGGGGCCACTGAAGCTTTCTTT. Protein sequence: CASSPSGATEAFF.

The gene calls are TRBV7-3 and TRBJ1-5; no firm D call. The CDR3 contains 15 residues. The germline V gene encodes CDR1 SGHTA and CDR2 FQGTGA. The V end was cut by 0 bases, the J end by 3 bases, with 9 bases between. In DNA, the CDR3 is TGTGCCAGCAGCTTAACGGGCAGCCTCAATCAGCCCCAGCATTTT. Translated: CASSLTGSLNQPQHF.

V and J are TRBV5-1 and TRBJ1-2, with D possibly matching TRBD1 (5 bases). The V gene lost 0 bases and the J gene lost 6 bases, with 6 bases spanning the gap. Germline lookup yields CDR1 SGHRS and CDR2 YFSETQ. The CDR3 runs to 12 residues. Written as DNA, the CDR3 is TGCGCCAGCAGCTTGGTGGGGCATGGCTACACCTTC. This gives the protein CASSLVGHGYTF.

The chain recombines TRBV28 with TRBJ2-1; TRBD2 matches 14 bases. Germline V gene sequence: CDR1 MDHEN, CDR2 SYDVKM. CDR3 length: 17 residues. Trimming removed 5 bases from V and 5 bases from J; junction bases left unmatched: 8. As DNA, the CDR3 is TGTGCCAGCAGTCTCGGACTAGCGGGAGGACCCGACAATGAGCAGTTCTTC. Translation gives CASSLGLAGGPDNEQFF.

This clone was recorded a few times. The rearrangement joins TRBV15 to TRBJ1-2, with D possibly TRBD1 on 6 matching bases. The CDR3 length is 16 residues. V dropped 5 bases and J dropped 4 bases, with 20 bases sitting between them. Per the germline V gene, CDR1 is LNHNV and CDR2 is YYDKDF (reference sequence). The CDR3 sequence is CATSAFAGTLFYGYTF. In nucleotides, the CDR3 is TGTGCCACCAGCGCCTTCGCCGGGACACTCTTCTATGGCTACACCTTC.

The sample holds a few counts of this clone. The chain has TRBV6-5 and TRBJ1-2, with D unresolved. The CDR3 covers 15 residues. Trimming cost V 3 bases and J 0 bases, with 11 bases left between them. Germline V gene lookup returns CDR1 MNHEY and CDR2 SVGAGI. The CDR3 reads CASSYLESSNYGYTF. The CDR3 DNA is TGTGCCAGCAGTTATTTGGAGAGTTCTAACTATGGCTACACCTTC.

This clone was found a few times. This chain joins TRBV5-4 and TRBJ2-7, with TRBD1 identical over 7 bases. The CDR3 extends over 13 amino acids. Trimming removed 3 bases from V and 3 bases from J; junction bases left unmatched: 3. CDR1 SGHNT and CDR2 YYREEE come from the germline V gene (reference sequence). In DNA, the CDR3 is TGTGCCAGCAGCTCGACAGGGAGCTACGAGCAGTACTTC. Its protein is CASSSTGSYEQYF.

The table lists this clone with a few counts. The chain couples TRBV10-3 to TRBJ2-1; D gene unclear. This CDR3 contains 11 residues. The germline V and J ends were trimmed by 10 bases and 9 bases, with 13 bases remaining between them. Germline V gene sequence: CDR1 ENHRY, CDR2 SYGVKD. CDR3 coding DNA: TGTGCCACATCCATGGTTAGTGAGCAGTTCTTC. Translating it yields CATSMVSEQFF.

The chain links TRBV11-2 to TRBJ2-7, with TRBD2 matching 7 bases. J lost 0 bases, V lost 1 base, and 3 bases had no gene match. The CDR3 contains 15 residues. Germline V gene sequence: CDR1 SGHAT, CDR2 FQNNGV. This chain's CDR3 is CASSLVGEGSYEQYF. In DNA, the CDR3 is TGTGCCAGCAGCTTAGTTGGGGAGGGCTCCTACGAGCAGTACTTC.

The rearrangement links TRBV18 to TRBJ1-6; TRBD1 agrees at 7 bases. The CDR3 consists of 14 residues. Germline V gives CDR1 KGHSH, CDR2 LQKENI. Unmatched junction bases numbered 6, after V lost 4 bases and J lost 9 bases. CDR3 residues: CASSLSGQASPLHF. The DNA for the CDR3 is TGTGCCAGCTCACTTAGTGGACAGGCTTCACCCCTCCACTTT.

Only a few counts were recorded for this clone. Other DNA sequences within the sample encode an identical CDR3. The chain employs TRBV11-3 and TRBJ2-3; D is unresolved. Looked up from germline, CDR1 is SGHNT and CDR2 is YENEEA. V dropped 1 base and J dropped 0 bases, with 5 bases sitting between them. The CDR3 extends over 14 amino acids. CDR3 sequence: CASSLGGSTDTQYF. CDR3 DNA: TGTGCCAGCAGCTTAGGTGGCAGCACAGATACGCAGTATTTT.

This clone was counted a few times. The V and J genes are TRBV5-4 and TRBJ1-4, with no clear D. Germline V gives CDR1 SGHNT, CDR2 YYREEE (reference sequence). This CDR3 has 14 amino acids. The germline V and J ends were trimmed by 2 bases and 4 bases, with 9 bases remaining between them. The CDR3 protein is CASSLSGLNEKLFF. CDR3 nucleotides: TGTGCCAGCAGCTTATCAGGCCTTAATGAAAAACTGTTTTTT.

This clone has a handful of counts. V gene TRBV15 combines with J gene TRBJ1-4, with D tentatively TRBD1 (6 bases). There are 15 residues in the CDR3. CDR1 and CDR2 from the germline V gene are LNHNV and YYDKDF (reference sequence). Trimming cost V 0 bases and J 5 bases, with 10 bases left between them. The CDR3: CATSRDSGENEKLFF. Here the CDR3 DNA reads TGTGCCACCAGCAGAGATTCAGGGGAGAATGAAAAACTGTTTTTT.

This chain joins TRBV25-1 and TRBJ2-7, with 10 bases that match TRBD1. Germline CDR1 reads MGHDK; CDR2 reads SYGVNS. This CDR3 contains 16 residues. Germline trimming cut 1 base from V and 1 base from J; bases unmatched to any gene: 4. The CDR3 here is CASSEFGTGVSYEQYF. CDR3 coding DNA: TGTGCCAGCAGTGAATTTGGGACAGGGGTTTCCTACGAGCAGTACTTC.